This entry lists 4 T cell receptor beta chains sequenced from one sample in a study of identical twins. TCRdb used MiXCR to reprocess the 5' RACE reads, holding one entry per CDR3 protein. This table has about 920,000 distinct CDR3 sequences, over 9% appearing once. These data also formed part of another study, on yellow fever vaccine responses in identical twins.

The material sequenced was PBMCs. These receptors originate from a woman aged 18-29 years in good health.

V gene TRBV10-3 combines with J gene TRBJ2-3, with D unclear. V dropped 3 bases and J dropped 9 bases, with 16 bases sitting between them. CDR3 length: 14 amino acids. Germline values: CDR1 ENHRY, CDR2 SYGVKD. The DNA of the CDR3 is TGTGCCATCAGTGACTTTGCCGGTGAGTCGACGCAGTATTTT. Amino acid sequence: CAISDFAGESTQYF.

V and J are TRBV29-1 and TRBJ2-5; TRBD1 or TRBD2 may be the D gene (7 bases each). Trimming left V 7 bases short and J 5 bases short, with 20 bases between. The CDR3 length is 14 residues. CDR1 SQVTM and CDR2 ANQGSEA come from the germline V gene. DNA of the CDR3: TGCAGCGCCGGGCCCCGACAGGGAGGGGAGACCCAGTACTTC. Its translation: CSAGPRQGGETQYF. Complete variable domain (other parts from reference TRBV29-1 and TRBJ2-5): SAVISQKPSRDICQRGTSLTIQCQVDSQVTMMFWYRQQPGQSLTLIATANQGSEATYESGFVIDKFPISRPNLTFSTLTVSNMSPEDSSIYLCSAGPRQGGETQYFGPGTRLLVL.

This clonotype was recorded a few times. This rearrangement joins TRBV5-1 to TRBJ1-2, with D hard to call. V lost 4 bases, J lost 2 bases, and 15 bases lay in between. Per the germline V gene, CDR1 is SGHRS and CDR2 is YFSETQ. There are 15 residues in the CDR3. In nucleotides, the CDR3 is TGCGCCAGCAGCACTGCTCAGGTTTCAAACTATGGCTACACCTTC. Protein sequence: CASSTAQVSNYGYTF.

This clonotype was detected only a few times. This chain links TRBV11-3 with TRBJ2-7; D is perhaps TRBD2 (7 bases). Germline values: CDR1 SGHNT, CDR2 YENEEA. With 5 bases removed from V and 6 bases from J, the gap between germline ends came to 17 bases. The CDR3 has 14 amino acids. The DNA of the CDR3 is TGTGCCAGCAGCCTTCCCACCGGGGGGCCCGAGCAGTACTTC. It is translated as CASSLPTGGPEQYF.